This T cell receptor beta chain was recovered during a study of cytomegalovirus exposure and HLA in healthy donors. Findings and caveats of the study: Diagnosis of cytomegalovirus status made by the classifier reportedly showed high specificity and sensitivity. Solely CMV serostatus was available to characterize immune exposure.

Per the germline V gene, CDR1 is GTSNPN and CDR2 is SVGIG (reference sequence). V was pared by 0 bases and J by 7 bases, with 7 bases of the junction left unmatched. The length of the CDR3 is 15 residues. Amplification used 60 Vbeta primers and 13 Jbeta primers. In the original workflow: Later reanalysis found roughly 80 million unique TCR beta chains, around 10 million of them shared. Libraries were prepared by immunoSEQ multiplex PCR; TCRdb keeps only in-frame clonotypes and omits some of them. The DNA was the basis for D and trimming; V, J and clone size are from that table. The sample table includes 30,000 to 35,000 clones. A word on this clone: Its matching antigen is unknown.

This receptor was obtained from a woman in her forties in good health and CMV-seropositive. Input material: PBMCs. The rearrangement joins TRBV30 to TRBJ2-7, with 12 nucleotides matching TRBD2. The chain's CDR3 is CAWSVPTSGRREQYF. The CDR3 coding sequence is TGTGCCTGGAGTGTACCAACTAGCGGGAGGCGTGAGCAGTACTTC.